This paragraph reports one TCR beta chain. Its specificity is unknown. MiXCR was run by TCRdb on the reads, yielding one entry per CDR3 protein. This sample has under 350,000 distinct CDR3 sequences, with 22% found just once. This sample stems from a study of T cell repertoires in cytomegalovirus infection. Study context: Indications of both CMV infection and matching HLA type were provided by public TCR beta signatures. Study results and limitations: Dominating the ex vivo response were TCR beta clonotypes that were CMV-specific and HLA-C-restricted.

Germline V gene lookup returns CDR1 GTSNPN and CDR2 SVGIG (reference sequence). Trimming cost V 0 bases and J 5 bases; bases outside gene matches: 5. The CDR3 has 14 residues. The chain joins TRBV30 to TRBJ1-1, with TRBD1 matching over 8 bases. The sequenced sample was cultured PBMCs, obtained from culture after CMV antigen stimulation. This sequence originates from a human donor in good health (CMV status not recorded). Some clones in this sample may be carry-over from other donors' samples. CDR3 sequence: CAWSVRQGNTEAFF. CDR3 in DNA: TGTGCCTGGAGTGTACGACAGGGGAATACTGAAGCTTTCTTT.